One sample yielded the 2 T cell receptor beta chains listed below, sequenced in a study of memory CD4+ T cells and cytomegalovirus serostatus. Here immunoSEQ multiplex PCR was the method, and the copy in TCRdb shows in-frame clones only, minus some. The table includes 40,000 to 45,000 clones, over 65% detected once. The sort gate was single viable CD3+CD4+CD8-CD45RO+ cells for memory CD4+ T cells. The source material was memory CD4+ T cells from blood. Every receptor here comes from an adult in good health and CMV-seronegative.

The V call is TRBV5-1, the J call TRBJ1-1, with D perhaps matching TRBD1 (6 bases). Trimming removed 6 bases from V and 5 bases from J, with 14 bases in between. CDR1 is SGHRS and CDR2 is YFSETQ in the germline V gene. The CDR3 has 13 amino acids. This chain's CDR3 is CASTIQGRTEAFF. Here the CDR3 DNA reads TGCGCCAGCACCATACAGGGACGGACTGAAGCTTTCTTT.

The chain is built from TRBV12-5 and TRBJ1-5, with a possible D match to TRBD1 (5 bases). V was shortened by 11 bases and J by 2 bases, with 13 bases between the two germline ends. Germline V gene lookup returns CDR1 LGHNT and CDR2 FRNRAP. The CDR3 length is 13 residues. The CDR3: CASQGSGNQPQHF. CDR3 coding DNA: TGTGCTTCCCAGGGCTCGGGCAATCAGCCCCAGCATTTT.